The text below deals with one T cell receptor (beta chain). Its target is not known. With molecular barcodes, quantitative 5'-RACE was used to make the TCR beta libraries. TCRdb re-called the 5' RACE reads through MiXCR, storing one row per CDR3 protein. The repertoire has approximately 340,000 distinct CDR3 sequences, roughly 15% of them found once; the top ten carry 1.1%. The sample comes from a study of CD8 T cells in ankylosing spondylitis. CDR3 length: 16 amino acids. Germline trimming cut 4 bases from V and 4 bases from J; bases unmatched to any gene: 8. The V gene's germline CDR1 is SGHRS and CDR2 YFSETQ. Study results and caveats: There were earlier reports of some motif variants in reactive arthritis synovial fluid and blood. A motif of under ten highly homologous TCR beta variants was seen as apparently characteristic of ankylosing spondylitis blood. Enrichment of disease-linked clones was reportedly significant in matched ankylosing spondylitis synovial fluid.

Sequenced: blood, either unsorted or a sorted T cell fraction (not recorded which). This clonotype originated in a male donor with ankylosing spondylitis or in good health (not recorded which). The gene calls are TRBV5-1 and TRBJ2-3, with 11 nucleotides matching TRBD1. The CDR3 DNA reads TGCGCCAGCAGCCCCCAGGGACAGGGGGGCGCAGATACGCAGTATTTT. Protein product: CASSPQGQGGADTQYF. Based on the CDR3 plus reference TRBV5-1 and TRBJ2-3, the full variable domain is KAGVTQTPRYLIKTRGQQVTLSCSPISGHRSVSWYQQTPGQGLQFLFEYFSETQRNKGNFPGRFSGRQFSNSRSEMNVSTLELGDSALYLCASSPQGQGGADTQYFGPGTRLTVL.